The text below deals with one T cell receptor beta chain. Its recognized antigen is unknown. Base qualities are not provided; no much larger clone lies one nucleotide away. The CDR3 regions of human TCRbeta chains were analyzed by immunosequencing. Under the source paper's analysis protocol: TCRs in the repertoires were compared against a reference library of SARS-CoV-2-specific TCRs that had been generated with the MIRA antigen-specificity platform. Breadth meant the fraction of unique TCRs that were SARS-CoV-2-associated, whereas depth meant the fraction of total T cells that were SARS-CoV-2-associated. Using the MIRA data, each spike-specific TCR was mapped to the spike region that the TCR reacts to and placed in a CD4 or CD8 class. Log10-transformed breadth and depth values were compared by one-way ANOVA with Sidak's multiple comparisons tests. TCRdb provides this immuneACCESS table in a form limited to in-frame rearrangements. Some clones are lacking; in checked studies, under half of them reflect an unresolved V gene, and why the rest are absent is not known. V and J calls and clone size are given by that table; D and trimming were obtained from the DNA. This sample has about 69,000 clones in its table, and approximately 82% of those were observed once. In total, the top ten clones hold 25% of the sample.

The record originates from a study of T cell responses to AZD1222 COVID-19 vaccine (dated by TCRdb to about 2021). Regarding the research as a whole: TCR sequencing covered 230 to 250 trial participants: approximately 200 given two doses of AZD1222 and about 26 given two doses of MenACWY control vaccine. Trial participants were enrolled into age subgroups of 18-55, 56-69 and 70-plus years, which contained about 150, 28 and 57 TCR-sequenced participants, respectively. Findings and caveats that apply to the study as a whole: Conclusions about previously exposed vaccinees were limited because only 5 or 6 AZD1222 recipients were SARS-CoV-2 seropositive at baseline. Because no day 14 peak-response samples were available, repertoires were characterized only after the peak T cell response. The whole spike protein was spanned by vaccine-associated CD4 TCRs, and dominant responses were seen in regions 160-218 and 743-854. Reportedly, close to half of the unique spike-specific TCRs recognized epitopes lying outside the regions that are mutated in the B.1.351 and B.1.1.7 variants. The 56-69-year group was small, and its depth increase did not reach significance, likely because of low power. Most participants were white British and females outnumbered males, and the authors suggested that clonal diversity may have been underestimated. A significant rise in spike-specific TCR breadth and depth was observed after two AZD1222 doses relative to day 0 and relative to MenACWY recipients.

A distance of 11 bases separates the germline ends of V and J, which lose 5 bases and 0 bases respectively. From the cysteine up to the phenylalanine, the CDR3 has a length of 14 residues. CDR3 DNA is the only sequence kept; it has 42 bases, read in frame from the first base. The CDR1 and CDR2 encoded by the germline V gene are SGDLS and YYNGEE. Per the publication, the time point label means: about 28 days (+/-7) after the second vaccine dose. AZD1222 recipients with second doses at about 4 weeks or about 12 weeks were pooled, because spike-specific TCR depth and breadth did not differ between schedules. Vaccinee samples came from UK trials COV001 and COV002, including a single-blind randomized controlled phase 2/3 trial of AZD1222 (ChAdOx1 nCoV-19) in healthy adults. Trial participant PBMC samples were collected at day 0 and day 28 after the second dose for TCRbeta chain sequencing.

The receptor chain draws on TRBV9 and TRBJ1-2; TRBD1 might be the D gene, on 5 matching bases. The sequencing here drew on peripheral blood, taken 28 days after the second AZD1222 dose. This TCR came from an adult who received the AZD1222 COVID-19 vaccine. Here the CDR3 is given as CASSQGLTNYGYTF. At the DNA level, the sequence is TGTGCCAGCAGTCAGGGACTGACTAACTATGGCTACACCTTC.